This T cell receptor beta chain was recorded in a study of cytomegalovirus exposure and HLA in healthy donors. Overall study findings and caveats: The study recorded 160 or so TCR beta chains that were cytomegalovirus-associated.

Repertoires were generated with immunoSEQ multiplex PCR, while TCRdb's copy carries only in-frame clones and drops some. The sample contains roughly 150,000 clones, 70% to 85% of which appear only once. A few counts support this clone. Its specificity is unknown. Germline-derived CDR1 and CDR2 are SGDLS and YYNGEE. The CDR3 is made up of 14 amino acids. V lost 5 bases, J lost 4 bases, and 6 bases stayed unmatched. The sequence came from a young man in good health and CMV-seropositive. The specimen was PBMCs. The rearrangement links TRBV9 to TRBJ1-2, with 9 bases that match TRBD1. This CDR3 is CASSAQGAGYGYTF. As DNA, the CDR3 is TGTGCCAGCAGTGCACAGGGGGCTGGCTATGGCTACACCTTC.